A selection of T cell receptor beta chains follows, all from one sample in a study of T cells in localized non-small cell lung cancer. Sequenced by immunoSEQ multiplex PCR; TCRdb stores in-frame clones only, minus some. Altogether around 30,000 clones are present, approximately 94% being singletons, with the ten largest covering 0.73%. Material: peripheral blood, obtained before any cancer treatment. The receptor source for this set is a woman between 35 and 70 years old with stage I lung adenocarcinoma. Each CDR3 is given with its conserved first and last residue. D genes are given only for firm matches.

J | D | V | CDR3
TRBJ2-2 | TRBD2 | TRBV29-1 | CSVGGTSASNTGELFF
TRBJ2-7 | NA | TRBV5-1 | CASSLAKGTPLSYEQYF
TRBJ2-2 | NA | TRBV5-6 | CASSPLSGGWRSGELFF
TRBJ1-3 | TRBD1 | TRBV2 | CARAGTAFSGNTIYF
TRBJ2-7 | TRBD2 | TRBV19 | CASSRTSGGAAQSYEQYF
TRBJ1-3 | NA | TRBV28 | CASSIQGHTIYF
TRBJ2-2 | NA | TRBV7-6 | CASSPNTGELFF
TRBJ2-1 | TRBD2 | TRBV4-3 | CASSQGNSGRRNEQFF
TRBJ2-7 | TRBD2 | TRBV6-6 | CASSYSRGGGYEQYF
TRBJ2-7 | TRBD1 | TRBV7-9 | CASSYGQGEQYF
TRBJ1-6 | TRBD1 | TRBV5-8 | CASSLGTGQPLRVPLHF
TRBJ1-1 | TRBD1 | TRBV7-8 | CASNTIRGGNTEAFF
TRBJ1-4 | NA | TRBV10-1 | CASSEPQRGQGNEKLFF
TRBJ2-1 | NA | TRBV6-6 | CASSYEGSYYNEQFF
TRBJ2-7 | TRBD2 | TRBV5-4 | CASSRGLAGNYEQYF
TRBJ1-2 | NA | TRBV4-2 | CASSPSSPGQTANYGYTF